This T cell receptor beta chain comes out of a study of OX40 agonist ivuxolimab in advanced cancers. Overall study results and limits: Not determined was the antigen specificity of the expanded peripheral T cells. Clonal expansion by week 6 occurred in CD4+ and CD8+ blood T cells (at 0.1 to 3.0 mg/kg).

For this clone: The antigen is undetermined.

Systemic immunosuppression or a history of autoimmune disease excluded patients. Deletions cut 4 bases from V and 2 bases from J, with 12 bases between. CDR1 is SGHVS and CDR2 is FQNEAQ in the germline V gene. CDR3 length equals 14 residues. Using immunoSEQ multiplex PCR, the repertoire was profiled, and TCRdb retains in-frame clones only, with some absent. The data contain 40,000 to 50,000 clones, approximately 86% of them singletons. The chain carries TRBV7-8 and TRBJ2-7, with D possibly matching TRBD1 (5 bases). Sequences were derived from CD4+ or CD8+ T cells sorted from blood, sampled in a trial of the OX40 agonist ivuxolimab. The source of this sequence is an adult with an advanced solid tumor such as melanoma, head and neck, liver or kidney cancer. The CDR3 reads CASSSRQKTYEQYF. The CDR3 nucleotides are TGTGCCAGCAGCTCCCGACAGAAAACCTACGAGCAGTACTTC.